Shown below are 28 T cell receptor beta chains from a single sample sequenced in a study of regulatory T cells in long-lasting Graves disease. The time point was: newly diagnosed GD, antithyroid drugs for less than 3 months. From PBMCs, RNA was extracted and then used to make the TCR library. Sequencing libraries for TCR beta were prepared with iRepertoire HTBI primers and Arm-PCR of CDR3 regions. One entry per CDR3 protein results from TCRdb running MiXCR on the multiplex PCR reads. Here the sample spans 350,000 to 450,000 distinct CDR3 sequences, 10% to 15% being singletons. The sample was also linked to a second study, of T cells in Graves' hyperthyroidism and ophthalmopathy.

This specimen was peripheral blood mononuclear cells (PBMCs), taken at new diagnosis, from a patient treated with antithyroid drugs. The receptor set was obtained from a young woman with Graves disease.

This clonotype has at least ten counts. The chain combines TRBV6-2 or TRBV6-3 with TRBJ2-7; no reliable D call. The germline CDR1 and CDR2 sequences are MNHEY and SVGEGT. The CDR3 runs 13 residues. The DNA for the CDR3 is TGTGCCAGCAGCCACGGCGTCTCCGACGAGCAGTACGTC. This gives the protein CASSHGVSDEQYV.

This clonotype has ten or more counts. The gene calls are TRBV20-1 and TRBJ1-5; D call uncertain. The germline V and J ends were trimmed by 0 bases and 8 bases, with 14 bases remaining between them. Germline V lookup: CDR1 DFQATT, CDR2 SNEGSKA (reference sequence). This CDR3 has 14 amino acids. The CDR3 DNA is TGCAGTGCTAGAGACCGGGCCCGCCCAGAGCCCCAGCATTTT. Its protein is CSARDRARPEPQHF.

This clonotype was detected ten times or more. The rearrangement uses TRBV3-1 and TRBJ2-7; tentative D call: TRBD2 (5 bases). V dropped 1 base and J dropped 7 bases, with 14 bases sitting between them. Germline V CDR1 and CDR2: LGHDT, YNNKEL (reference sequence). The CDR3 has 14 amino acids. DNA for the CDR3: TGTGCCAGCAGCCAAGTGGACTCCCCTCGGGAGCAGTACTTC. Translation: CASSQVDSPREQYF.

This clonotype was observed at least ten times. The chain joins TRBV6-1 to TRBJ1-4; 7 nucleotides match TRBD1. The germline V gene has CDR1 MNHNS and CDR2 SASEGT. V gave up 8 bases and J gave up 5 bases; unmatched junction bases: 2. This CDR3 is built from 12 residues. The CDR3 nucleotides read TGTGCCAGCTCGGACAGGAATGAAAAACTGTTTTTT. It is translated as CASSDRNEKLFF.

The sample holds a few counts of this clonotype. At one of its ends the junction is not consistent with the germline gene, which may arise from a read error. The rearrangement links TRBV15 to TRBJ1-4; no reliable D call. The CDR3 runs to 13 residues. Germline lookup yields CDR1 LNHNV and CDR2 YYDKDF (reference sequence). The CDR3 here is CATSRAPWEKLCF. In nucleotides, the CDR3 is TGTGCCACCAGCAGAGCTCCTTGGGAAAAACTGTGTTTT. The entire variable domain, with the rest obtained from reference TRBV15 and TRBJ1-4, is as follows: DAMVIQNPRYQVTQFGKPVTLSCSQTLNHNVMYWYQQKSSQAPKLLFHYYDKDFNNEADTPDNFQSRRPNTSFCFLDIRSPGLGDTAMYLCATSRAPWEKLCFGSGTQLSVL.

The sample holds a few counts of this clonotype. The CDR3 nucleotides are TGCGCCAGCAGCCAAGCATCCCGTAGCTCCTACAATGAGCAGTTCTTC. Its protein product is CASSQASRSSYNEQFF. This chain joins TRBV4-1 and TRBJ2-1; D is unclear. The CDR3 loop spans 16 amino acids. V was trimmed by 1 base and J by 0 bases, leaving 10 bases between them. The germline gives CDR1 MGHRA, CDR2 YSYEKL.

This clonotype was picked up a small number of times. A read error may explain this, as a much larger clone is one base away. V and J are TRBV28 and TRBJ2-1; 11 bases match TRBD2. The CDR3 totals 17 residues. V lost 8 bases, J lost 3 bases, and 12 bases stayed unmatched. CDR1 and CDR2 from the germline V gene are MDHEN and SYDVKM. CDR3 in amino acids: CASAGTSGLGFYNEQFF. DNA of the CDR3: TGTGCCAGCGCCGGGACTAGCGGTCTTGGCTTCTACAATGAGCAGTTCTTC.

In this sample, this clonotype turned up many times. The V and J genes are TRBV27 and TRBJ2-7; 8 bases are shared with TRBD2. Germline lookup yields CDR1 MNHEY and CDR2 SMNVEV (reference sequence). The CDR3 runs 15 residues. V shed 6 bases and J 2 bases; nucleotides not matched to a gene: 9. The CDR3 DNA reads TGTGCCAGCAGCCCAGCGGGAGCGATGGCCTACGAGCAGTACTTC. This gives the protein CASSPAGAMAYEQYF.

This clonotype was seen many times. V and J are TRBV11-2 and TRBJ2-1; D is unclear. CDR3 length: 18 residues. Germline lookup yields CDR1 SGHAT and CDR2 FQNNGV. V lost 0 bases, J lost 0 bases, and 15 bases lay in between. CDR3 amino acids: CASSLDRARSSSYNEQFF. The CDR3 nucleotides read TGTGCCAGCAGCTTAGATAGGGCGCGATCCAGCTCCTACAATGAGCAGTTCTTC.

This clonotype was observed at least ten times. In DNA, the CDR3 is TGTGCCAGCAGCCCCCGGGGGCAACCTAGCACAGATACGCAGTATTTT. Its translation: CASSPRGQPSTDTQYF. The chain combines TRBV7-2 with TRBJ2-3; tentatively, D is TRBD1 or TRBD2 (6 bases each). The CDR3 spans 16 residues. CDR1 is SGHTA and CDR2 is FQGNSA in the germline V gene. V lost 5 bases to trimming and J lost 0 bases, with 15 bases between them.

This clonotype came up many times. The rearrangement uses TRBV7-2 and TRBJ1-2, with TRBD1 as a possible D gene (6 bases). V gave up 5 bases and J gave up 1 base, with 23 bases separating them. The length of the CDR3 is 18 residues. Germline V gene sequence: CDR1 SGHTA, CDR2 FQGNSA. DNA of the CDR3: TGTGCCAGCAGCCAGCCTGGGCGGACAGACAAGAATAACTATGGCTACACCTTC. Its translation: CASSQPGRTDKNNYGYTF. The full variable domain, with the rest looked up from reference TRBV7-2 and TRBJ1-2, is GAGVSQSPSNKVTEKGKDVELRCDPISGHTALYWYRQSLGQGLEFLIYFQGNSAPDKSGLPSDRFSAERTGGSVSTLTIQRTQQEDSAVYLCASSQPGRTDKNNYGYTFGSGTRLTVV.

Details on this clonotype: Given a much more abundant clone one base away, this may be a read error. V and J are TRBV7-9 and TRBJ1-1; 10 bases are shared with TRBD1. The CDR3 is 16 residues long. Germline V gene lookup returns CDR1 SEHNR and CDR2 FQNEAQ (reference sequence). The DNA of the CDR3 is TGTGCCGGCAGCTTATTGACAGGGGGCGATGTCACTGAAGCTTTCTTT. It specifies CAGSLLTGGDVTEAFF. Full variable domain (remainder filled in from reference TRBV7-9 and TRBJ1-1): DTGVSQNPRHKITKRGQNVTFRCDPISEHNRLYWYRQTLGQGPEFLTYFQNEAQLEKSRLLSDRFSAERPKGSFSTLEIQRTEQGDSAMYLCAGSLLTGGDVTEAFFGQGTRLTVV.

This clonotype has ten or more counts. The rearrangement uses TRBV9 and TRBJ1-2, with D possibly matching TRBD1 (5 bases). Trimming removed 4 bases at V and 5 bases at J, with 21 bases between. Germline CDR1 reads SGDLS; CDR2 reads YYNGEE. CDR3 size: 16 residues. The CDR3 DNA is TGTGCCAGCAGCCCGAGTTTGGGGCCGAAGGGGTATGGCTACACCTTC. Amino acids: CASSPSLGPKGYGYTF.

This clonotype was seen repeatedly, ten times or more. The chain combines TRBV25-1 with TRBJ2-3; a weak D match, TRBD2 (6 bases). Between the trimmed V and J ends, which lost 6 bases and 1 base, there was a span of 20 bases. The CDR3 contains 17 residues. Germline CDR1 and CDR2: MGHDK and SYGVNS. CDR3 in amino acids: CASSRGNEVGGTDTQYF. The CDR3, as DNA: TGTGCCAGCAGCCGGGGGAACGAGGTTGGGGGCACAGATACGCAGTATTTT. Based on the CDR3 plus reference TRBV25-1 and TRBJ2-3, the full variable domain is EADIYQTPRYLVIGTGKKITLECSQTMGHDKMYWYQQDPGMELHLIHYSYGVNSTEKGDLSSESTVSRIRTEHFPLTLESARPSHTSQYLCASSRGNEVGGTDTQYFGPGTRLTVL.

The sample holds many counts of this clonotype. This rearrangement joins TRBV9 to TRBJ2-3; D gene unclear. The germline V gene has CDR1 SGDLS and CDR2 YYNGEE. Trimming took off 4 bases at V and 2 bases at J, with 11 bases between the two ends. This CDR3 is 14 amino acids long. CDR3 region: CASSSDGITDTQYF. CDR3 coding DNA: TGTGCCAGCAGCTCGGACGGAATCACAGATACGCAGTATTTT. The full variable domain, in which reference TRBV9 and TRBJ2-3 provide the parts outside the CDR3, is DSGVTQTPKHLITATGQRVTLRCSPRSGDLSVYWYQQSLDQGLQFLIQYYNGEERAKGNILERFSAQQFPDLHSELNLSSLELGDSALYFCASSSDGITDTQYFGPGTRLTVL.

Only a few counts were recorded for this clonotype. The chain carries TRBV5-1 and TRBJ1-1; D is unresolved. Germline-derived CDR1 and CDR2 are SGHRS and YFSETQ. V lost 0 bases to trimming and J lost 5 bases, with 14 bases between them. The CDR3 is 15 amino acids. The CDR3 here is CASSLGRVGDTEAFF. CDR3 nucleotides: TGCGCCAGCAGCTTGGGTAGAGTTGGAGATACTGAAGCTTTCTTT.

Ten or more counts support this clonotype. The chain is built from TRBV7-2 and TRBJ2-5, with 8 bases that match TRBD2. Germline CDR1 is SGHTA and CDR2 is FQGNSA. The V and J ends lost 4 bases and 5 bases, in that order; junction bases with no gene match: 9. The CDR3 has 15 amino acids. As DNA, the CDR3 is TGTGCCAGCAGCTCACCCTTAGCGGGAACTGAGACCCAGTACTTC. Its protein product is CASSSPLAGTETQYF.

This clonotype was seen at least ten times. The chain couples TRBV20-1 to TRBJ2-5; D remains unclear. The germline V gene encodes CDR1 DFQATT and CDR2 SNEGSKA (reference sequence). Trimming cost V 3 bases and J 4 bases, with 9 bases left between them. The CDR3 is 12 residues long. CDR3 amino acids: CSASQDGETQYF. CDR3 sequence (DNA): TGCAGTGCTAGTCAAGATGGAGAGACCCAGTACTTC.

The V gene is TRBV3-1, the J gene TRBJ1-5; D gene ambiguous. V lost 0 bases and J lost 4, with 7 bases in between. The CDR3 is 14 residues long. CDR1 and CDR2 from the germline V gene are LGHDT and YNNKEL (reference sequence). The CDR3 protein is CASSQDYRNQPQHF. Here the CDR3 DNA reads TGTGCCAGCAGCCAAGATTATAGAAATCAGCCCCAGCATTTT.

This clonotype was recorded many times. This sequence joins TRBV10-3 and TRBJ2-1, with TRBD2 as a possible D gene (5 bases). CDR3 length equals 14 residues. V was pared by 8 bases and J by 6 bases, with 17 bases between. Germline CDR1 is ENHRY and CDR2 is SYGVKD. As DNA, the CDR3 is TGTGCCATCTTCGAAACGGGGAGAGGCAATGAGCAGTTCTTC. Encoded protein: CAIFETGRGNEQFF.

This clonotype was counted many times. The chain links TRBV6-2 or TRBV6-3 to TRBJ2-1; TRBD1 might be the D (5 bases). Trimming shortened V by 0 bases and J by 5 bases, and 14 bases separated the two germline ends. Germline-derived CDR1 and CDR2 are MNHEY and SVGEGT. CDR3 size: 16 residues. CDR3 coding DNA: TGTGCCAGCAGTTACTCGTTCCGCAGGGCTAACAATGAGCAGTTCTTC. Translating it yields CASSYSFRRANNEQFF.

This clonotype was counted many times. The genes are TRBV18 and TRBJ2-7; tentatively, D is TRBD1 or TRBD2 (5 bases each). CDR3 size: 14 residues. Germline lookup yields CDR1 KGHSH and CDR2 LQKENI. V was shortened by 3 bases and J by 1 base, with 10 bases between the two germline ends. The CDR3 nucleotides are TGTGCCAGCTCACCCCAGGGACGTTCCTACGAGCAGTACTTC. Protein sequence: CASSPQGRSYEQYF. The variable domain in full, with the rest retrieved from reference TRBV18 and TRBJ2-7, is NAGVMQNPRHLVRRRGQEARLRCSPMKGHSHVYWYRQLPEEGLKFMVYLQKENIIDESGMPKERFSAEFPKEGPSILRIQQVVRGDSAAYFCASSPQGRSYEQYFGPGTRLTVT.

The sample holds many counts of this clonotype. The CDR3 here is CASSLEQGGADTQYF. The CDR3 DNA reads as TGTGCCAGCAGCTTAGAACAGGGTGGAGCAGATACGCAGTATTTT. The chain is built from TRBV7-9 and TRBJ2-3, with a possible D match to TRBD1 (6 bases). This CDR3 spans 15 amino acids. The germline CDR1 and CDR2 sequences are SEHNR and FQNEAQ (reference sequence). The V gene lost 1 base and the J gene lost 4 bases, with 12 bases spanning the gap.

This clonotype was recorded at least ten times. J is TRBJ1-1 and V is TRBV29-1, with D possibly being TRBD1 (5 bases). Trimming removed 6 bases at V and 0 bases at J, with 11 bases between. The germline gives CDR1 SQVTM, CDR2 ANQGSEA. The CDR3 has 13 residues. In DNA form, the CDR3 reads TGCAGCGTGACTGACAGTATGAACACTGAAGCTTTCTTT. This codes for CSVTDSMNTEAFF.

The V gene is TRBV5-4, the J gene TRBJ2-5; no reliable D call. The CDR3 has 13 amino acids. V lost 4 bases and J lost 5, with 12 bases in between. The germline V gene has CDR1 SGHNT and CDR2 YYREEE (reference sequence). CDR3 nucleotides: TGTGCCAGCAGCCCCCCCGCGGTGGAGACCCAGTACTTC. It translates to CASSPPAVETQYF.

V and J are TRBV20-1 and TRBJ1-6; weak D call: TRBD1 (6 bases). The CDR3 is 14 amino acids. Germline CDR1 reads DFQATT; CDR2 reads SNEGSKA (reference sequence). V lost 6 bases and J 3 bases, leaving 12 bases between the germline ends. CDR3 protein: CSARHRDYNSPLHF. The CDR3 DNA is TGCAGTGCGAGACACAGGGACTATAATTCACCCCTCCACTTT.

There are many counts of this clonotype. This chain connects TRBV27 to TRBJ2-1, with D possibly matching TRBD2 (7 bases). This CDR3 is 17 amino acids long. V shed 7 bases and J shed 3 bases, with 22 bases lying between them. Germline loops: CDR1 MNHEY, CDR2 SMNVEV (reference sequence). The CDR3 loop is CASNPRGASGIYNEQFF. The CDR3, as DNA: TGTGCCAGCAACCCCCGGGGGGCTAGCGGAATCTACAATGAGCAGTTCTTC.

This clonotype has a count of ten or more. CDR3 amino acids: CASTPGSRGYTF. CDR3 coding DNA: TGTGCCAGCACCCCTGGGAGTAGAGGCTACACCTTC. The rearrangement joins TRBV12-3 or TRBV12-4 to TRBJ1-2; the D is unclear. The CDR3 is made up of 12 amino acids. The V end was cut by 7 bases, the J end by 8 bases, with 14 bases between.